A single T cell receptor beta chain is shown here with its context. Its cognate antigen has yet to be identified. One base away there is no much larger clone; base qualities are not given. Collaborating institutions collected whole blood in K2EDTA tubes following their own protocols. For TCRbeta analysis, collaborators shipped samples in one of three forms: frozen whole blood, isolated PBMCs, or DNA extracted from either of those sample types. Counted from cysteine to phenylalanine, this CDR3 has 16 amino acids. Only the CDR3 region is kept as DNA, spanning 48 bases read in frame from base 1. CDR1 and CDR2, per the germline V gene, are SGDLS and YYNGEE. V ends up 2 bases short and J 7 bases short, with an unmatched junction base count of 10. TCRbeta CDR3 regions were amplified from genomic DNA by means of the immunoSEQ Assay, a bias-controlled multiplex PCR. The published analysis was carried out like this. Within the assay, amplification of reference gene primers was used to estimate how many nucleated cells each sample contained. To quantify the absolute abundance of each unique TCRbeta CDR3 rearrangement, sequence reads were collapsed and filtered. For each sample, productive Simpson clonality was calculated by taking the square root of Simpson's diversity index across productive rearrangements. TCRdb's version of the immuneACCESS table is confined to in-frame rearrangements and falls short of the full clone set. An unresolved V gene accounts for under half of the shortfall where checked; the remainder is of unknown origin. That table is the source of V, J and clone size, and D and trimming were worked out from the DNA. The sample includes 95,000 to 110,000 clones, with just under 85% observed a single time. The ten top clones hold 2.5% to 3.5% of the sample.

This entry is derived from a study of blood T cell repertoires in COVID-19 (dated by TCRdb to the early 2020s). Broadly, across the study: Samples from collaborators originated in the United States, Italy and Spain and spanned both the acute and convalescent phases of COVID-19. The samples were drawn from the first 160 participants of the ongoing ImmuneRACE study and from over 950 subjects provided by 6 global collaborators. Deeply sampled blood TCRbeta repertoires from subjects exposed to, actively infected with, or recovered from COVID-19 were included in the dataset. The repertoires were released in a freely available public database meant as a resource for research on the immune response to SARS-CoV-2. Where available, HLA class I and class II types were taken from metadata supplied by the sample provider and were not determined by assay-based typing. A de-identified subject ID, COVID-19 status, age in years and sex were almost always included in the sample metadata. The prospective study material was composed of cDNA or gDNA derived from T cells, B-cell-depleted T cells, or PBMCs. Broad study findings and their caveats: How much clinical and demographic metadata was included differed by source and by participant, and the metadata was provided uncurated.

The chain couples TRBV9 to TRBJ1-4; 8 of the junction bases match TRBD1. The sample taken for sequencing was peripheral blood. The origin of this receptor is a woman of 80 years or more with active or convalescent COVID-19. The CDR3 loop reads CASSVEGRGRGEKLFF. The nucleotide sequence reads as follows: TGTGCCAGCAGCGTTGAGGGCAGGGGGCGTGGTGAAAAACTGTTTTTT.